The rows below give T cell receptor beta chains drawn from one sample of a study of OX40 agonist ivuxolimab in advanced cancers. Clones were sequenced by immunoSEQ multiplex PCR, and TCRdb holds only the in-frame ones, with some missing. The sample consists of 86,000 or so clones, around 94% of them appearing once. The sequenced sample was CD4+ or CD8+ T cells sorted from blood, obtained in a trial of the OX40 agonist ivuxolimab. The receptors originated from an adult with an advanced solid tumor such as melanoma, head and neck, liver or kidney cancer. CDR3s include the opening cysteine and the closing phenylalanine or tryptophan. D genes are given only for firm matches. Clone size is shown for a subset of rows, as once, few, many or a class of expanded clone.

size,D,V,J,CDR3,DNA
.,TRBD2,TRBV9,TRBJ2-1,CASSVEPPLAGVYNEQFF,TGTGCCAGCAGCGTAGAGCCCCCACTAGCGGGAGTATACAATGAGCAGTTCTTC
.,.,TRBV7-2,TRBJ2-5,CASHWAETQYF,TGTGCCAGCCATTGGGCCGAGACCCAGTACTTC
.,.,TRBV29-1,TRBJ2-7,CSGMGSTSGGAPSRYEQYF,TGCAGCGGTATGGGGTCCACCTCGGGGGGCGCCCCAAGTCGGTACGAGCAGTACTTC
.,.,TRBV7-8,TRBJ2-7,CASSSLADYEQYF,TGTGCCAGCAGCTCCCTAGCCGACTACGAGCAGTACTTC
.,TRBD1,TRBV19,TRBJ1-2,CASSIPGQSFNYGYTF,TGTGCCAGTAGTATACCGGGACAGTCCTTTAACTATGGCTACACCTTC
.,TRBD1,TRBV28,TRBJ2-7,CASNKPGTGGYEQYF,TGTGCCAGCAACAAACCCGGGACAGGGGGCTACGAGCAGTACTTC
.,.,TRBV7-9,TRBJ2-7,CASSLASRTYEQYF,TGTGCCAGCAGCCTAGCATCACGAACCTACGAGCAGTACTTC
.,TRBD2,TRBV7-6,TRBJ2-5,CASSLGPGLAGSRYF,TGTGCCAGCAGCTTAGGACCGGGACTAGCGGGATCCCGGTACTTC
.,.,TRBV5-1,TRBJ2-7,CASSLQGAYEQYF,TGCGCCAGCAGCTTGCAGGGAGCCTACGAGCAGTACTTC
.,.,TRBV7-2,TRBJ2-5,CASSLGRGLSQETQYF,TGTGCCAGCAGCTTAGGGCGGGGGCTCTCCCAAGAGACCCAGTACTTC
.,.,TRBV28,TRBJ2-1,CASSLRAYNEQFF,TGTGCCAGCAGTTTGCGGGCCTACAATGAGCAGTTCTTC
.,.,TRBV5-4,TRBJ1-2,CASSVLRNLPYGYTF,TGTGCCAGCAGCGTATTAAGGAACCTACCCTATGGCTACACCTTC
.,TRBD2,TRBV5-1,TRBJ2-3,CASSLERGDTDTQYF,TGCGCCAGCAGCTTGGAGCGGGGGGATACAGATACGCAGTATTTT
.,.,TRBV5-6,TRBJ1-1,CASSSGLETEAFF,TGTGCCAGCAGCTCGGGCCTCGAAACTGAAGCTTTCTTT
.,TRBD1,TRBV5-1,TRBJ2-3,CASSWGTVNTQYF,TGCGCCAGCAGCTGGGGGACAGTCAATACGCAGTATTTT
.,.,TRBV28,TRBJ1-2,CASSPHRAASNYGYTF,TGTGCCAGCAGTCCCCACCGCGCGGCCTCTAACTATGGCTACACCTTC
.,.,TRBV9,TRBJ1-5,CASSLGGSNQPQHF,TGTGCCAGCAGCCTGGGGGGGAGCAATCAGCCCCAGCATTTT
.,.,TRBV19,TRBJ1-5,CASSIAGANQPQHF,TGTGCCAGTAGTATTGCAGGGGCAAATCAGCCCCAGCATTTT
.,.,TRBV27,TRBJ1-4,CASSLWANEKLFF,TGTGCCAGCAGTTTATGGGCTAATGAAAAACTGTTTTTT
.,.,TRBV2,TRBJ2-1,CASSQQGGKQFF,TGTGCCAGCAGCCAACAGGGAGGTAAGCAGTTCTTC
.,.,TRBV29-1,TRBJ1-3,CSVDQGSGNTIYF,TGCAGCGTTGATCAAGGCTCTGGAAACACCATATATTTT
.,.,TRBV28,TRBJ2-1,CASSSLGLRNEQFF,TGTGCCAGCAGTTCCCTTGGGCTGAGGAATGAGCAGTTCTTC
.,.,TRBV5-1,TRBJ2-5,CASSLGMGGMETQYF,TGCGCCAGCAGCTTGGGCATGGGGGGTATGGAGACCCAGTACTTC
.,.,TRBV7-8,TRBJ2-5,CASSLGRIGETQYF,TGTGCCAGCAGCTTAGGCCGAATTGGAGAGACCCAGTACTTC
.,TRBD1,TRBV5-1,TRBJ1-2,CASSLDRDHGYTF,TGCGCCAGCAGCTTAGACAGGGACCATGGCTACACCTTC
once,.,TRBV2,TRBJ2-1,CARGNEQFF,TGTGCCAGGGGGAATGAGCAGTTCTTC
.,TRBD1,TRBV14,TRBJ2-2,CASSQGQGVITGELFF,TGTGCCAGCAGCCAAGGGCAGGGGGTGATAACCGGGGAGCTGTTTTTT
.,.,TRBV2,TRBJ2-3,CASSVRRVTDTQYF,TGTGCCAGCAGTGTGCGACGTGTCACAGATACGCAGTATTTT